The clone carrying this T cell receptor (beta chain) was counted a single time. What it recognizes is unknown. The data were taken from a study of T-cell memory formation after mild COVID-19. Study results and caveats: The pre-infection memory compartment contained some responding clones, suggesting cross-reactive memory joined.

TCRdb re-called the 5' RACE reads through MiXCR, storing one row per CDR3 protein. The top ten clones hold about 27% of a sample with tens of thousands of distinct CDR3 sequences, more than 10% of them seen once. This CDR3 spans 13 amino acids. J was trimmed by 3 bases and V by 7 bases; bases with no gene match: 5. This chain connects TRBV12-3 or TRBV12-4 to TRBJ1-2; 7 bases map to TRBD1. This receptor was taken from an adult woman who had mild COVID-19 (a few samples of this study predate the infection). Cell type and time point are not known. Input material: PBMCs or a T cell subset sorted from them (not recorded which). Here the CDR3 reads CASTWTGHYGYTF. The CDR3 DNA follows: TGTGCCAGCACCTGGACAGGCCACTATGGCTACACCTTC.